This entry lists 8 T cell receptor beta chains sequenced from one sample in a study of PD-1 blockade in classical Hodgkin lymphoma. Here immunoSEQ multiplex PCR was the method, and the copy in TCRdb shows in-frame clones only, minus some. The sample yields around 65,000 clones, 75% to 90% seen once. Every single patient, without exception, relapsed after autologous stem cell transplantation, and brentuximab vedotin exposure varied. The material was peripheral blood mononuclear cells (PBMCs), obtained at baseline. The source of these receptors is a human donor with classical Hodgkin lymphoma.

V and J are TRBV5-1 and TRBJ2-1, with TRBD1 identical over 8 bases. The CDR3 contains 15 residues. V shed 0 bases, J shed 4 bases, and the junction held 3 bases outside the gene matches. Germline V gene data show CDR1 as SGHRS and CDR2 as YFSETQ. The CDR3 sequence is CASSLGGTGYNEQFF. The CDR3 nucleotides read TGCGCCAGCAGCTTGGGCGGGACAGGATACAATGAGCAGTTCTTC.

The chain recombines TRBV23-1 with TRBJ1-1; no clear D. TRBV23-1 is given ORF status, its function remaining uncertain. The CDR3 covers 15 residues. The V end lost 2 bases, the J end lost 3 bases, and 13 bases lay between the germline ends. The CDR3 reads CASSQARTEHTEAFF. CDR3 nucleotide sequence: TGCGCCAGCAGTCAAGCCAGGACGGAACACACTGAAGCTTTCTTT.

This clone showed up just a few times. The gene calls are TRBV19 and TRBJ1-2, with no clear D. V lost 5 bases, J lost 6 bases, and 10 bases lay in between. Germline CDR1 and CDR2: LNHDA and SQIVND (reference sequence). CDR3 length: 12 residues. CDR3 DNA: TGTGCCAGTAGTTTGTTAGGAAATGGCTACACCTTC. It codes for CASSLLGNGYTF. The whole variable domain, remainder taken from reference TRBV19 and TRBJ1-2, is DGGITQSPKYLFRKEGQNVTLSCEQNLNHDAMYWYRQDPGQGLRLIYYSQIVNDFQKGDIAEGYSVSREKKESFPLTVTSAQKNPTAFYLCASSLLGNGYTFGSGTRLTVV.

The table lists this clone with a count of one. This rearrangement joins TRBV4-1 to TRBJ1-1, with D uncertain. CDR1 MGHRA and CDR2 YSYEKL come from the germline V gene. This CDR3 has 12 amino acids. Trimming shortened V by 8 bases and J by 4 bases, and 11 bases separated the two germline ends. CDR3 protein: CASLDSSTEAFF. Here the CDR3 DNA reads TGCGCCAGCTTGGACTCGTCCACTGAAGCTTTCTTT.

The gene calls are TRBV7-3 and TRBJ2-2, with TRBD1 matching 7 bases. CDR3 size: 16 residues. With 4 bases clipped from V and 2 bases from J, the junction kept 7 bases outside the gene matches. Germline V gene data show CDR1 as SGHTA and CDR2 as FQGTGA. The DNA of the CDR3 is TGTGCCAGCAGCTGGTCCGGGACAGCCAACACCGGGGAGCTGTTTTTT. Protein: CASSWSGTANTGELFF.

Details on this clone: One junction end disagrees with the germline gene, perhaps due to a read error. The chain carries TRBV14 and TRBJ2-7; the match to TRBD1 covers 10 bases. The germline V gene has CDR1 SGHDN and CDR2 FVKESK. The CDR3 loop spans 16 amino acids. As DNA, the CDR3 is TGTGCCAGCAGGCAAGGGGGACAGGGGCACCACGGGGAGCAGTACTTC. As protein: CASRQGGQGHHGEQYF.

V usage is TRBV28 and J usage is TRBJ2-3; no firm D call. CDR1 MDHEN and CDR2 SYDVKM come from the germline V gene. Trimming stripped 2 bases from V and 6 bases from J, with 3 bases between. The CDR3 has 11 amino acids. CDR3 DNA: TGTGCCAGCAGTTTAATGGATACGCAGTATTTT. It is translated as CASSLMDTQYF.

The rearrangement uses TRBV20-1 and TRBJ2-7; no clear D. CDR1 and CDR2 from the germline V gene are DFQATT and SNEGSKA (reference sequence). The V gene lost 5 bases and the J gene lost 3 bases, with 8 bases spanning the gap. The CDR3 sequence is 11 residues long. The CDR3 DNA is TGCAGTGCTTTCTCGGGCTACGAGCAGTACTTC. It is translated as CSAFSGYEQYF.